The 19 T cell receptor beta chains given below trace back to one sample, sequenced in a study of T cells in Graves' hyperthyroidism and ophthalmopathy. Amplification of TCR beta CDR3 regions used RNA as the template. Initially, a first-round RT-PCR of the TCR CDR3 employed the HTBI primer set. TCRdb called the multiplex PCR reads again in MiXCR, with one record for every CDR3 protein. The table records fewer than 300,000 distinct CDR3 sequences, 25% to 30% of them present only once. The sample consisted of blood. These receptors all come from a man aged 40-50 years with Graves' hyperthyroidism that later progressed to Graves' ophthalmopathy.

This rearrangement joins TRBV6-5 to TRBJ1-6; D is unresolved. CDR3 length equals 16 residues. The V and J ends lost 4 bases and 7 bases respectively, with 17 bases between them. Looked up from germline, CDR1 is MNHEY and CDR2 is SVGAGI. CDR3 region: CASSLVKGSRNSPLHF. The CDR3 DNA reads TGTGCCAGCAGTTTAGTGAAGGGTTCCCGAAATTCACCCCTCCACTTT.

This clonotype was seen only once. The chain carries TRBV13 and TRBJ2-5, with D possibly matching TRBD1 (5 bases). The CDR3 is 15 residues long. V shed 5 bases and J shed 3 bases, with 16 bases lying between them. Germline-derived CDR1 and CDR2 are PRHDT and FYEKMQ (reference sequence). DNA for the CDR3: TGTGCCAGCAGCGCAAAATCGGGCAGGGAAGAGACCCAGTACTTC. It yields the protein CASSAKSGREETQYF.

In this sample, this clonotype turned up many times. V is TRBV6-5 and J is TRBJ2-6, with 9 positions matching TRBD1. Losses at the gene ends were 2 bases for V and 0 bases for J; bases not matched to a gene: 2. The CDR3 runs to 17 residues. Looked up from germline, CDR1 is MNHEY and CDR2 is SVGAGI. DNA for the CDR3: TGTGCCAGCAGTTACGGGACAGGGAACTCTGGGGCCAACGTCCTGACTTTC. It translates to CASSYGTGNSGANVLTF.

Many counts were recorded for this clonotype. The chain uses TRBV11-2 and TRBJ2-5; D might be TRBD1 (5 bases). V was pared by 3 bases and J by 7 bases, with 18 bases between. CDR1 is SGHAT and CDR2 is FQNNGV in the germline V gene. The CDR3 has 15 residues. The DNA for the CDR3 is TGTGCCAGCAGCTTCGGTACACCCACTCAGGGGACCCAGTACTTC. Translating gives CASSFGTPTQGTQYF.

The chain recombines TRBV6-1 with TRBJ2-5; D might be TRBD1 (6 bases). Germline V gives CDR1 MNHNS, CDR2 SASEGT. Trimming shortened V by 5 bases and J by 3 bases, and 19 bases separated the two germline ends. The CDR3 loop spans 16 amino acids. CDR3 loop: CASSPLAGTKKETQYF. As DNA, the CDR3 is TGTGCCAGCAGTCCTCTCGCCGGGACAAAGAAAGAGACCCAGTACTTC.

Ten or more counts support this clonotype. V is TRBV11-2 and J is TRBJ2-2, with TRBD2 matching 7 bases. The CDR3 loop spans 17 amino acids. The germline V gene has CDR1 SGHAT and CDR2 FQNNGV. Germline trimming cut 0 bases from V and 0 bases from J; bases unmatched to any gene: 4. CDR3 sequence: CASSLEPGTTNTGELFF. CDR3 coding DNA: TGTGCCAGCAGCTTAGAACCCGGGACTACGAACACCGGGGAGCTGTTTTTT.

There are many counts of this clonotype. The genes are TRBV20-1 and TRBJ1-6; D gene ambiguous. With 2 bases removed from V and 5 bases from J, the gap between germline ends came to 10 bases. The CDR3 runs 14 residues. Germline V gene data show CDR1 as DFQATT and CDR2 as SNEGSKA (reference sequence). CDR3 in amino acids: CSARPGADNSPLHF. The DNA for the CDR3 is TGCAGTGCTAGACCGGGAGCAGATAATTCACCCCTCCACTTT.

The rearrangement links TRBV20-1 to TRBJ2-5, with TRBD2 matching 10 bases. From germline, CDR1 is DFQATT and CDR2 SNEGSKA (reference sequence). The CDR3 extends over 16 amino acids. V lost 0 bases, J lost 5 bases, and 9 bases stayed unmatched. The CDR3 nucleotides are TGCAGTGCTAGAGATTACGGGACTAGCGAGGTTGAGACCCAGTACTTC. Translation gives CSARDYGTSEVETQYF.

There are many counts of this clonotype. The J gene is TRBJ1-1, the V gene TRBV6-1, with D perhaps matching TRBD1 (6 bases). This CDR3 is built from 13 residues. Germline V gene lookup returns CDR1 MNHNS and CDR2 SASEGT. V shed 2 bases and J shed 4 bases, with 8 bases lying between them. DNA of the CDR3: TGTGCCAGCAGTGAAACAGGGTTCACTGAAGCTTTCTTT. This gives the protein CASSETGFTEAFF.

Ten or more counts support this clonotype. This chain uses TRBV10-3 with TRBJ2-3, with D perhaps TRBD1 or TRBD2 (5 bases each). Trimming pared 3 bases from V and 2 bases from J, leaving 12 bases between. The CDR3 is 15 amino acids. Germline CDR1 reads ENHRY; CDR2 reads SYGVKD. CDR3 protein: CAISDRAGATDTQYF. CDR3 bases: TGTGCCATCAGTGACAGGGCGGGCGCCACAGATACGCAGTATTTT.

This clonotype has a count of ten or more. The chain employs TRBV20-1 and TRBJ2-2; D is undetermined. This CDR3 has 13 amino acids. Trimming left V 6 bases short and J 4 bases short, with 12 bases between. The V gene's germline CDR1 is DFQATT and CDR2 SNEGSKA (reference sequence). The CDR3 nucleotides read TGCAGTGCGAAACCCCTAGGCACCGGGGAGCTGTTTTTT. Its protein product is CSAKPLGTGELFF.

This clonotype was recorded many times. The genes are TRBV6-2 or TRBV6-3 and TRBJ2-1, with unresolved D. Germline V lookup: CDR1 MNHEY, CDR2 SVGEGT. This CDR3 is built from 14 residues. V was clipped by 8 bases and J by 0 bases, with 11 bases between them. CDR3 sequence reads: CASRMRSSYNEQFF. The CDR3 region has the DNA TGTGCCAGCCGTATGAGGAGCTCCTACAATGAGCAGTTCTTC.

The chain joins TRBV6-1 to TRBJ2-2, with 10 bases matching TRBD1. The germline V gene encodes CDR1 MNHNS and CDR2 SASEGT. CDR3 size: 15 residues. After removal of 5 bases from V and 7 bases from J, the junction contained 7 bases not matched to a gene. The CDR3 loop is CASSTGTGEGGELFF. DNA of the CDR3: TGTGCCAGCAGTACCGGGACAGGGGAAGGCGGGGAGCTGTTTTTT.

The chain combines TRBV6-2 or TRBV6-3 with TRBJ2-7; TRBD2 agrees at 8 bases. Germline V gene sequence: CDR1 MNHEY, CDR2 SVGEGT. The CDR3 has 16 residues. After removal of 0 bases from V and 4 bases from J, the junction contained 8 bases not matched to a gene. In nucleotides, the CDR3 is TGTGCCAGCAGTTACTCTTACAAGCGGGAGAGTTACGAGCAGTACTTC. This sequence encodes CASSYSYKRESYEQYF.

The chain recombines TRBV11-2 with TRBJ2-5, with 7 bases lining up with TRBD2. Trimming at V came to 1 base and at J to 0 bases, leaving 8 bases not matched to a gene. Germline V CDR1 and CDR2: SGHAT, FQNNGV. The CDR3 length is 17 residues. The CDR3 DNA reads TGTGCCAGCAGCTTAGTTCGGCTAGCGGTGTACCAAGAGACCCAGTACTTC. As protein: CASSLVRLAVYQETQYF.

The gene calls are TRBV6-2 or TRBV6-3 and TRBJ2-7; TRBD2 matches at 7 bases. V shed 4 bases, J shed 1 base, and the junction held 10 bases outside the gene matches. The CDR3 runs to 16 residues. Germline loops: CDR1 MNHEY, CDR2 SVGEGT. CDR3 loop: CASSSLAGVLSYEQYF. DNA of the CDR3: TGTGCCAGCAGTTCCTTGGCGGGAGTATTATCCTACGAGCAGTACTTC.

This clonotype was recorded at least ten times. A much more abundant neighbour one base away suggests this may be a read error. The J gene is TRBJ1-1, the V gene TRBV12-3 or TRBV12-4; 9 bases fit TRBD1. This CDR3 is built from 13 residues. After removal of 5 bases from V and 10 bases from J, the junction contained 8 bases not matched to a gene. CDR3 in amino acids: CASSMIRDRAAFF. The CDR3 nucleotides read TGTGCCAGCAGTATGATCCGGGACAGGGCAGCTTTCTTT.

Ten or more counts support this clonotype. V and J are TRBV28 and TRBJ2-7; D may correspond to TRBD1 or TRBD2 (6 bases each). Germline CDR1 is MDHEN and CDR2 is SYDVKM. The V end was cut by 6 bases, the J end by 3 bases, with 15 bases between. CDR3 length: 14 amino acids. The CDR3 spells CASSPTGAVYEQYF. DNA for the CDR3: TGTGCCAGCAGCCCCACGGGGGCAGTCTACGAGCAGTACTTC.

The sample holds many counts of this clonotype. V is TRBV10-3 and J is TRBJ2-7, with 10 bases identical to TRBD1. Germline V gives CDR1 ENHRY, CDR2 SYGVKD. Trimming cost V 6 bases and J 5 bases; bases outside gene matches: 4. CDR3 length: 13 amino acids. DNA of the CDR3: TGTGCCATCAGGGGACAGGGGACGGACGAGCAGTACTTC. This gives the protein CAIRGQGTDEQYF.